This TCR beta chain was obtained from a study of blood T cell repertoires in COVID-19. Study as a whole: The cDNA or gDNA used as material had been derived from T cells, B-cell-depleted T cells, or PBMCs.

Participants were aged 18 to 89 years from roughly 25 US areas. Participant-given clinical history determined each cohort assignment. Trimming shortened V by 8 bases and J by 10 bases, and 18 bases separated the two germline ends. The CDR3 contains 14 residues. CDR1 is MNHEY and CDR2 is SMNVEV in the germline V gene (reference sequence). TCRdb's copy holds only in-frame clones and misses some; the assay was immunoSEQ multiplex PCR. The sample shows 300,000 to 450,000 clones, roughly 86% of them seen only once. This chain uses TRBV27 with TRBJ1-6; no firm D call. Sequencing was carried out using PBMCs or T cells enriched from blood (not recorded which). This TCR derives from a woman aged 25 to 39 who had been exposed to COVID-19. For the CDR3, the DNA is TGTGCCAGCCGCACCGAGGGCATATACTCACCCCTCCACTTT. Translation: CASRTEGIYSPLHF.